The rows below give T cell receptor beta chains drawn from one sample of a study of beta chain features in type 1 diabetes. TCRdb's copy holds only in-frame clones and misses some; the assay was immunoSEQ multiplex PCR. The sample carries roughly 180,000 clones, about 13% recorded once. Specimen: central memory CD4+ T cells from blood. Receptors were obtained from a woman between 18 and 29 years old in good health. Both conserved end residues are part of each CDR3. D genes are given only for firm matches. Rows may omit the clone size; those that give it use once, few, many or a size class.

TRBV30,-,-,TRBJ1-1,CAWSVPPSAEAFF,TGTGCCTGGAGTGTACCCCCCTCAGCTGAAGCTTTCTTT
TRBV30,few,-,TRBJ1-2,CAWSNGGTRTYGYTF,TGTGCCTGGAGCAACGGGGGGACAAGAACCTATGGCTACACCTTC
TRBV23-1,-,-,TRBJ1-1,CASSQVGENTEAFF,TGCGCCAGCAGTCAAGTAGGGGAGAACACTGAAGCTTTCTTT
TRBV30,-,TRBD2,TRBJ2-1,CAWSGLAERRETYNEQFF,TGTGCCTGGAGTGGACTAGCGGAGCGAAGGGAGACCTACAATGAGCAGTTCTTC
TRBV29-1,-,TRBD1,TRBJ2-3,CSVSTGLSTDTQYF,TGCAGCGTTTCGACAGGGCTTAGCACAGATACGCAGTATTTT
TRBV7-9,-,TRBD1,TRBJ1-5,CASSSIGTGYNQPQHF,TGTGCCAGCAGCTCAATTGGGACAGGGTACAATCAGCCCCAGCATTTT
TRBV4-1,-,TRBD2,TRBJ2-7,CASSRNSGTNYEQYF,TGCGCCAGCAGCCGGAACTCAGGGACTAACTACGAGCAGTACTTC
TRBV13,few,-,TRBJ2-1,CASSLGSGGEKFF,TGTGCCAGCAGCTTAGGGTCTGGGGGCGAGAAGTTCTTC
TRBV29-1,-,-,TRBJ2-7,CSVERSLGAEQYF,TGCAGCGTTGAAAGATCGCTAGGAGCCGAGCAGTACTTC
TRBV13,-,TRBD2,TRBJ2-1,CASSLGGRKNEQFF,TGTGCCAGCAGCTTAGGCGGGAGGAAGAATGAGCAGTTCTTC
TRBV20-1,-,-,TRBJ2-2,CSAAGTGELFF,TGCAGTGCGGCCGGGACCGGGGAGCTGTTTTTT
TRBV15,few,-,TRBJ1-5,CATSREQVNQPQHF,TGTGCCACCAGCAGAGAACAGGTTAATCAGCCCCAGCATTTT
TRBV28,-,TRBD1,TRBJ2-7,CASSRRDRAAYEQYF,TGTGCCAGCAGCCGCCGGGACAGGGCGGCCTACGAGCAGTACTTC
TRBV10-3,-,TRBD1,TRBJ1-4,CAISGGQGEKLFF,TGTGCCATCAGTGGGGGACAGGGGGAAAAACTGTTTTTT
TRBV29-1,-,TRBD1,TRBJ2-7,CSVESRVGTGATHEQYF,TGCAGCGTTGAATCGCGCGTCGGGACAGGGGCGACCCACGAGCAGTACTTC
TRBV28,-,TRBD2,TRBJ2-3,CASSPGGRRTDTQYF,TGTGCCAGCAGCCCAGGCGGGAGACGGACAGATACGCAGTATTTT
TRBV29-1,few,-,TRBJ2-2,CSVAEGLTGELFF,TGCAGCGTTGCCGAGGGTCTCACCGGGGAGCTGTTTTTT
TRBV18,few,-,TRBJ1-2,CASSPVGRNYGYTF,TGTGCCAGCTCACCCGTGGGGCGGAACTATGGCTACACCTTC
TRBV7-7,-,-,TRBJ2-1,CASSLSGTDGNEQFF,TGTGCCAGCAGCCTTAGCGGGACAGATGGGAATGAGCAGTTCTTC
TRBV18,few,-,TRBJ2-1,CASSPRRGFNEQFF,TGTGCCAGCTCACCACGCCGAGGATTCAATGAGCAGTTCTTC
TRBV6-1,few,TRBD2,TRBJ2-5,CASSDSGRAGQETQYF,TGTGCCAGCAGTGATAGCGGGAGGGCCGGGCAAGAGACCCAGTACTTC
TRBV28,-,-,TRBJ2-3,CASSFRLTDTQYF,TGTGCCAGCAGTTTCCGACTAACAGATACGCAGTATTTT